One and the same sample provided the 29 T cell receptor beta chains below, sequenced in a study of T cell responses to AZD1222 COVID-19 vaccine. The repertoire was sequenced with immunoSEQ multiplex PCR; TCRdb's copy has only in-frame clones and lacks some. The repertoire holds about 140,000 clones, with 80% to 90% as singletons. The sample was peripheral blood, taken on day 0 of AZD1222 vaccination. The receptor source for this set is an adult in good health.

The chain couples TRBV28 to TRBJ1-6; 10 nucleotides line up with TRBD1. The CDR3 is made up of 14 amino acids. Germline CDR1 MDHEN, CDR2 SYDVKM. Losses at the gene ends were 6 bases for V and 10 bases for J; bases not matched to a gene: 6. CDR3 in DNA: TGTGCCAGCAGCCGACAGGGGGCCTTCTCACCCCTCCACTTT. Translating gives CASSRQGAFSPLHF.

The rearrangement joins TRBV25-1 to TRBJ2-7, with D unclear. The V and J ends lost 7 bases and 3 bases respectively, with 13 bases between them. This CDR3 has 13 amino acids. Germline V gene lookup returns CDR1 MGHDK and CDR2 SYGVNS. This CDR3 reads CASKALAGYEQYF. As DNA, the CDR3 is TGTGCCAGCAAGGCCCTCGCAGGCTACGAGCAGTACTTC.

This clone showed up just once. J is TRBJ1-5 and V is TRBV12-3 or TRBV12-4, with unresolved D. The CDR3 is made up of 13 amino acids. With 4 bases removed from V and 4 bases from J, the gap between germline ends came to 8 bases. The CDR3 region is CASSSIRNQPQHF. CDR3 sequence (DNA): TGTGCCAGCAGTTCGATCCGGAATCAGCCCCAGCATTTT.

This chain links TRBV28 with TRBJ1-2, with unresolved D. Per the germline V gene, CDR1 is MDHEN and CDR2 is SYDVKM. V gave up 5 bases and J gave up 1 base, with 5 bases separating them. This CDR3 is 12 amino acids long. The CDR3 DNA follows: TGTGCCAGCAGTCCAAATAACTATGGCTACACCTTC. Its protein product is CASSPNNYGYTF.

The V gene is TRBV7-2, the J gene TRBJ1-5, with unresolved D. Trimming cost V 5 bases and J 2 bases, with 7 bases left between them. Per the germline V gene, CDR1 is SGHTA and CDR2 is FQGNSA. This CDR3 is built from 13 residues. The CDR3 here is CASSIDRNQPQHF. The CDR3 nucleotides read TGTGCCAGCAGCATCGACCGCAATCAGCCCCAGCATTTT.

This chain connects TRBV5-8 to TRBJ2-7, with TRBD1 matching 9 bases. From germline, CDR1 is SGHTS and CDR2 YDEGEE. This CDR3 has 14 residues. J was trimmed by 6 bases and V by 0 bases; bases with no gene match: 4. In nucleotides, the CDR3 is TGTGCCAGCAGCTTGGGGGACAGGGCCTCCGAGCAGTACTTC. Encoded protein: CASSLGDRASEQYF.

V gene TRBV7-9 combines with J gene TRBJ2-7; D uncertain. CDR1 and CDR2 from the germline V gene are SEHNR and FQNEAQ (reference sequence). The CDR3 is 13 residues long. V shed 5 bases and J shed 2 bases, with 10 bases lying between them. The CDR3 sequence is CASSPKGPYEQYF. CDR3 sequence (DNA): TGTGCCAGCAGCCCAAAGGGTCCCTACGAGCAGTACTTC.

The chain combines TRBV27 with TRBJ1-4; unclear D gene. Germline values: CDR1 MNHEY, CDR2 SMNVEV (reference sequence). The CDR3 has 18 amino acids. The ends were cut back, 6 bases at V and 3 bases at J, with 23 bases in the middle. CDR3 loop: CASRRRGNLVSSNEKLFF. The DNA of the CDR3 is TGTGCCAGCAGGCGACGCGGTAATCTTGTCAGTTCTAATGAAAAACTGTTTTTT. Based on the CDR3 plus reference TRBV27 and TRBJ1-4, the full variable domain is EAQVTQNPRYLITVTGKKLTVTCSQNMNHEYMSWYRQDPGLGLRQIYYSMNVEVTDKGDVPEGYKVSRKEKRNFPLILESPSPNQTSLYFCASRRRGNLVSSNEKLFFGSGTQLSVL.

The chain employs TRBV6-2 or TRBV6-3 and TRBJ2-2; the D is unclear. This CDR3 comprises 12 residues. With 6 bases removed from V and 7 bases from J, the gap between germline ends came to 9 bases. CDR1 is MNHEY and CDR2 is SVGEGT in the germline V gene. CDR3 amino acids: CASSYGHGELFF. DNA for the CDR3: TGTGCCAGCAGCTATGGCCACGGGGAGCTGTTTTTT.

The V call is TRBV5-8, the J call TRBJ1-1; TRBD1 might be the D (5 bases). The CDR3 is 14 residues long. Trimming shortened V by 0 bases and J by 7 bases, and 13 bases separated the two germline ends. The germline V gene encodes CDR1 SGHTS and CDR2 YDEGEE. The CDR3 DNA follows: TGTGCCAGCAGCTTGGGTTGGGGGGATGATGAAGCTTTCTTT. Translated: CASSLGWGDDEAFF.

This clone appeared once. The chain carries TRBV19 and TRBJ1-5; D remains ambiguous. Germline V gene lookup returns CDR1 LNHDA and CDR2 SQIVND (reference sequence). This CDR3 region has 12 residues. V was clipped by 4 bases and J by 7 bases, with 8 bases between them. The CDR3 sequence is CASSTPKQPQHF. CDR3 nucleotides: TGTGCCAGTAGTACCCCGAAGCAGCCCCAGCATTTT.

The CDR3 loop is CASSVGTSGTDTQYF. DNA for the CDR3: TGTGCCAGCAGCGTAGGAACTAGCGGCACAGATACGCAGTATTTT. J is TRBJ2-3 and V is TRBV9, with 7 bases matching TRBD2. The CDR3 spans 15 residues. Trimming at V came to 0 bases and at J to 1 base, leaving 2 bases not matched to a gene. Germline V gene data show CDR1 as SGDLS and CDR2 as YYNGEE.

The V gene is TRBV6-4, the J gene TRBJ2-1, with TRBD2 identical over 8 bases. Germline assignment: CDR1 MRHNA and CDR2 SNTAGT. J lost 0 bases, V lost 2 bases, and 0 bases had no gene match. CDR3 length equals 15 residues. The CDR3 is CASSDTSGSYNEQFF. Here the CDR3 DNA reads TGTGCCAGCAGTGACACTAGCGGCTCCTACAATGAGCAGTTCTTC.

This sequence joins TRBV4-1 and TRBJ1-4; D ambiguous. V was cut by 3 bases and J by 3 bases, with 8 bases left in between. CDR3 size: 14 residues. The germline V gene has CDR1 MGHRA and CDR2 YSYEKL. This chain's CDR3 is CASSQSQANEKLFF. The CDR3 DNA reads as TGCGCCAGCAGCCAGTCACAAGCTAATGAAAAACTGTTTTTT.

The chain couples TRBV12-3 or TRBV12-4 to TRBJ2-1; 8 nucleotides match TRBD2. V trimming: 4 bases; J trimming: 7 bases; junction bases outside the gene matches: 3. This CDR3 contains 13 residues. As DNA, the CDR3 is TGTGCCAGCAGTTCGGGCGGGAGGAATGAGCAGTTCTTC. This sequence encodes CASSSGGRNEQFF.

This chain uses TRBV30 with TRBJ2-7; weak D call: TRBD2 (5 bases). Germline-derived CDR1 and CDR2 are GTSNPN and SVGIG (reference sequence). V lost 5 bases and J lost 7, with 15 bases in between. The length of the CDR3 is 12 residues. The CDR3 coding sequence is TGTGCCTGGGCCCTTGAGGACTGGGAGCAGTACTTC. Its protein is CAWALEDWEQYF.

The CDR3 protein is CASTAGIISNSPLHF. The CDR3 bases are TGTGCCAGCACTGCAGGAATCATTAGTAATTCACCCCTCCACTTT. The chain has TRBV9 and TRBJ1-6; D gene ambiguous. Germline CDR1 SGDLS, CDR2 YYNGEE. The ends were cut back, 6 bases at V and 6 bases at J, with 16 bases in the middle. This CDR3 is built from 15 residues.

This sequence joins TRBV4-1 and TRBJ1-2; D is possibly TRBD1 (5 bases). Germline V lookup: CDR1 MGHRA, CDR2 YSYEKL. This CDR3 has 14 amino acids. Trimming took 3 bases from V and 1 from J, leaving 9 bases between them. CDR3 bases: TGCGCCAGCAGCCACGCAGGGTATAACTATGGCTACACCTTC. Encoded protein: CASSHAGYNYGYTF.

This clone was recorded only once. The J gene is TRBJ2-1, the V gene TRBV4-2; 8 bases are shared with TRBD2. The V segment lost 5 bases and the J segment 4 bases; nucleotides outside the gene matches: 10. The germline gives CDR1 LGHNA, CDR2 YNFKEQ. The CDR3 is made up of 16 amino acids. The CDR3 DNA follows: TGTGCCAGCAGCTCCACCGGGAGGGGAGAGTACAATGAGCAGTTCTTC. This sequence encodes CASSSTGRGEYNEQFF.

The count of this clone is one. This chain uses TRBV27 with TRBJ1-1; D is unclear. The germline V and J ends were trimmed by 8 bases and 3 bases, with 13 bases remaining between them. CDR3 length: 13 amino acids. Germline CDR1 reads MNHEY; CDR2 reads SMNVEV (reference sequence). CDR3 region: CASQFDVDTEAFF. Written as DNA, the CDR3 is TGTGCCAGCCAATTTGACGTTGACACTGAAGCTTTCTTT.

This CDR3 is CASSSYEGAYEQYF. The CDR3 DNA is TGTGCCAGCAGCTCCTATGAGGGGGCCTACGAGCAGTACTTC. The chain joins TRBV7-9 to TRBJ2-7; D is possibly TRBD1 (6 bases). CDR3 length: 14 residues. Germline-derived CDR1 and CDR2 are SEHNR and FQNEAQ (reference sequence). V gave up 4 bases and J gave up 2 bases, with 12 bases separating them.

With regard to this clone: Other nucleotide sequences in the sample specify the same CDR3. The chain links TRBV5-4 to TRBJ2-7, with 9 bases aligning to TRBD1. In germline, CDR1 is SGHNT, CDR2 YYREEE (reference sequence). Germline trimming cut 4 bases from V and 3 bases from J; bases unmatched to any gene: 5. This CDR3 is built from 14 residues. The CDR3 sequence: CASSPGQGRYEQYF. The CDR3 region has the DNA TGTGCCAGCAGCCCGGGACAGGGTCGCTACGAGCAGTACTTC.

V is TRBV24-1 and J is TRBJ2-4; D possibly corresponds to TRBD2 (6 bases). The CDR3 has 17 amino acids. V shed 3 bases and J shed 5 bases, with 19 bases lying between them. Germline CDR1 is KGHDR and CDR2 is SFDVKD. The CDR3 region has the DNA TGTGCCACCAGTGATGACGGCCTTTCGGGGGACCAAAACATTCAGTACTTC. Amino acid sequence: CATSDDGLSGDQNIQYF.

The V gene is TRBV14, the J gene TRBJ2-1; 7 nucleotides align to TRBD1. Germline V gene lookup returns CDR1 SGHDN and CDR2 FVKESK. The J segment lost 2 bases and the V segment lost 0 bases, leaving 1 base of the junction unmatched. This CDR3 is 15 amino acids long. The CDR3 nucleotides are TGTGCCAGCAGCCAAGAGCAGGGGGCCTACAATGAGCAGTTCTTC. Translated: CASSQEQGAYNEQFF.

This chain connects TRBV19 to TRBJ2-6; D unresolved. There are 12 residues in the CDR3. The germline V and J ends were trimmed by 7 bases and 1 base, with 2 bases remaining between them. CDR1 and CDR2 from the germline V gene are LNHDA and SQIVND (reference sequence). For the CDR3, the DNA is TGTGCCAGTACGTCTGGGGCCAACGTCCTGACTTTC. Translated, it gives CASTSGANVLTF.

The genes are TRBV4-1 and TRBJ1-2; D perhaps matches TRBD1 (6 bases). The CDR3 length is 13 residues. V lost 3 bases, J lost 2 bases, and 7 bases lay in between. Germline CDR1 and CDR2: MGHRA and YSYEKL. The CDR3 region has the DNA TGCGCCAGCAGCCATAGGGGGAACTATGGCTACACCTTC. Its protein product is CASSHRGNYGYTF.

The chain links TRBV7-2 to TRBJ2-2; D gene uncertain. The CDR3 extends over 13 amino acids. V gave up 5 bases and J gave up 7 bases, with 11 bases separating them. From germline, CDR1 is SGHTA and CDR2 FQGNSA. DNA of the CDR3: TGTGCCAGCAGCCTACAACCGGGCGGGGAGCTGTTTTTT. Protein product: CASSLQPGGELFF.

The chain combines TRBV29-1 with TRBJ2-7; TRBD2 is a possible D gene (6 bases). The CDR3 spans 13 residues. Germline CDR1 and CDR2: SQVTM and ANQGSEA. The ends were cut back, 4 bases at V and 5 bases at J, with 15 bases in the middle. This chain's CDR3 is CSVGRPGLHEQYF. Written as DNA, the CDR3 is TGCAGCGTTGGGCGACCGGGACTTCACGAGCAGTACTTC.

The rearrangement links TRBV29-1 to TRBJ1-2, with 11 bases matching TRBD1. Trimming took 7 bases from V and 6 from J; bases not matched to a gene: 7. Germline V gene lookup returns CDR1 SQVTM and CDR2 ANQGSEA. The CDR3 length is 13 residues. The CDR3 bases are TGCAGCGCTTTGGACAGGGGGCAGGATGGCTACACCTTC. Translated, it gives CSALDRGQDGYTF.